This T cell receptor beta chain was identified in a study of cytotoxic CD8 clonotypes in ibrutinib-treated CLL. Sequencing was performed with immunoSEQ multiplex PCR; in TCRdb, only in-frame clones are kept and a portion is missing. The data hold some 350,000 clones, with about 61% observed a single time. The V end was cut by 6 bases, the J end by 0 bases, with 9 bases between. This CDR3 has 14 residues. Germline V gene lookup returns CDR1 LNHDA and CDR2 SQIVND (reference sequence). Approximately 1.9 micrograms of genomic DNA came from cryopreserved PBMCs for TCR beta libraries. Material: PBMCs, obtained after 36 months of ibrutinib treatment. The J gene is TRBJ1-3, the V gene TRBV19; D perhaps matches TRBD1 (5 bases). The origin of this receptor is a human donor with chronic lymphocytic leukemia. The CDR3: CASRGESSGNTIYF. The CDR3, as DNA: TGTGCCAGTAGGGGGGAATCCTCTGGAAACACCATATATTTT.